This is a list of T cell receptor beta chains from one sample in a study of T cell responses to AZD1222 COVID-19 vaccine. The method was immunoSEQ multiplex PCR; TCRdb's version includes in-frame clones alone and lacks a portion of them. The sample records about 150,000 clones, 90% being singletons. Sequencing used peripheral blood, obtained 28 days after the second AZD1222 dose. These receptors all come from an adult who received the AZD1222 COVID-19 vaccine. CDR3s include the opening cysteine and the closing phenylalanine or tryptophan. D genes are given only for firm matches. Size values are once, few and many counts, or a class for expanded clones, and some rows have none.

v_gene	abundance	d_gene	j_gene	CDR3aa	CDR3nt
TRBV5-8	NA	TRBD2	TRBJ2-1	CASSSGTSGSNEQFF	TGTGCCAGCAGCTCCGGGACTAGCGGGAGTAATGAGCAGTTCTTC
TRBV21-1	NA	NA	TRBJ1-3	CASSKGGRVFSGNTIYF	TGTGCCAGCAGCAAAGGGGGCAGGGTATTCTCTGGAAACACCATATATTTT
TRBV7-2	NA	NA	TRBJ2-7	CASSKGELREQYF	TGTGCCAGCAGTAAGGGGGAGCTAAGGGAGCAGTACTTC
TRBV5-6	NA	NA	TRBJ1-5	CASSLIGQDSNQPQHF	TGTGCCAGCAGCTTGATAGGGCAAGATAGCAATCAGCCCCAGCATTTT
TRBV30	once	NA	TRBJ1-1	CAWSYQGGTEAFF	TGTGCCTGGAGTTATCAGGGAGGCACTGAAGCTTTCTTT
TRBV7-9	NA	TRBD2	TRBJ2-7	CASSLGSSGRRIHEQYF	TGTGCCAGCAGCTTAGGTTCTAGCGGGAGGCGTATCCACGAGCAGTACTTC
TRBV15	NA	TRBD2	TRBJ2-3	CATSIGTRSFGIDTQYF	TGTGCCACCAGCATAGGGACTAGGAGTTTCGGTATAGATACGCAGTATTTT
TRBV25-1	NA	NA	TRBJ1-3	CASSEGLGSGNTIYF	TGTGCCAGCAGTGAAGGTCTGGGTAGTGGAAACACCATATATTTT
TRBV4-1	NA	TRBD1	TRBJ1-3	CASSLGQVGDGNTIYF	TGCGCCAGCAGCCTGGGACAGGTTGGGGACGGAAACACCATATATTTT
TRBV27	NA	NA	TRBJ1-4	CASSFQTNEKLFF	TGTGCCAGCAGTTTTCAAACGAATGAAAAACTGTTTTTT
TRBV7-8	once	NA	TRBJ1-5	CASSLGRGRGQPQHF	TGTGCCAGCAGCTTAGGCAGGGGACGAGGACAGCCCCAGCATTTT
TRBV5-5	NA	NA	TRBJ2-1	CASSLRSYNEQFF	TGTGCCAGCAGCTTGAGGAGCTACAATGAGCAGTTCTTC
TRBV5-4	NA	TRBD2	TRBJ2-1	CASSSREGNEQFF	TGTGCCAGCAGCTCGCGGGAGGGCAATGAGCAGTTCTTC
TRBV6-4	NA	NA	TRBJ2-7	CASSDSRLAQLYYEQYF	TGTGCCAGCAGTGACTCGCGGCTAGCCCAGCTCTACTACGAGCAGTACTTC
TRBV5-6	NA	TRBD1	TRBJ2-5	CASSLAYDRVVETQYF	TGTGCCAGCAGCTTGGCCTATGACAGGGTAGTAGAGACCCAGTACTTC
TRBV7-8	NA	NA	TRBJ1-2	CASSLAPGAIGYTF	TGTGCCAGCAGCTTAGCTCCGGGCGCAATTGGCTACACCTTC
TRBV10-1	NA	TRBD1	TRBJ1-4	CASSAADRVGEKLFF	TGCGCCAGCAGTGCGGCGGACAGGGTCGGGGAAAAACTGTTTTTT
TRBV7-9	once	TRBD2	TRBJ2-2	CASSSMGTSGDTGELFF	TGTGCCAGCAGCTCGATGGGGACTAGCGGCGACACCGGGGAGCTGTTTTTT
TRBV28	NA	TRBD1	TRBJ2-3	CAIWGGQGSPGSTDTQYF	TGTGCCATCTGGGGGGGACAGGGGTCCCCAGGGAGCACAGATACGCAGTATTTT
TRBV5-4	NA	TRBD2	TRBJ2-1	CASSLGPGSGGNRNEQFF	TGTGCCAGCAGCTTGGGGCCCGGGAGCGGGGGGAATCGCAATGAGCAGTTCTTC
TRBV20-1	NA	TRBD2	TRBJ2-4	CSASLLDKLAGGKNIQYF	TGCAGTGCTAGTCTCCTTGATAAACTAGCGGGAGGCAAAAACATTCAGTACTTC
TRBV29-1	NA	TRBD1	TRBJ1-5	CSDTGTGVSCGCDSNQPQHF	TGCAGCGATACCGGGACAGGGGTTTCGTGTGGGTGTGATAGCAATCAGCCCCAGCATTTT
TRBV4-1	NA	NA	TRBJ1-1	CASSQDPGAEAFF	TGCGCCAGCAGCCAAGATCCAGGGGCTGAAGCTTTCTTT
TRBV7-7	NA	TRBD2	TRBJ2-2	CASSLGTRNTGELFF	TGTGCCAGCAGCTTAGGGACTAGGAACACCGGGGAGCTGTTTTTT
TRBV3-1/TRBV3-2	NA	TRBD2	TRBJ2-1	CASSQDWAASGRYNEQFF	TGTGCCAGCAGCCAAGATTGGGCGGCTAGCGGGAGGTACAATGAGCAGTTCTTC
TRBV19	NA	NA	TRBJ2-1	CASSDDNSPFNEQFF	TGTGCCAGTAGCGACGACAACTCCCCCTTCAATGAGCAGTTCTTC
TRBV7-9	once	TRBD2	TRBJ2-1	CASSREGAGAPNNEQFF	TGTGCCAGCAGCCGTGAGGGAGCGGGAGCCCCTAACAATGAGCAGTTCTTC
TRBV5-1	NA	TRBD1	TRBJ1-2	CASSSTGGNYGYTF	TGCGCCAGCAGCTCGACAGGGGGCAACTATGGCTACACCTTC
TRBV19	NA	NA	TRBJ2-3	CASKKGGAGDTQYF	TGTGCCAGTAAGAAGGGGGGCGCCGGAGATACGCAGTATTTT
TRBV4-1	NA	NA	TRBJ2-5	CASSQVQGETQYF	TGCGCCAGCAGCCAAGTCCAAGGGGAGACCCAGTACTTC
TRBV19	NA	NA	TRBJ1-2	CASSLSKEGYTF	TGTGCCAGTAGTCTCTCCAAAGAGGGCTACACCTTC
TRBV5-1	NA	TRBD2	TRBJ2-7	CASSLWGLLAGERPNVYEQYF	TGCGCCAGCAGCTTGTGGGGACTACTAGCGGGAGAAAGGCCCAACGTCTACGAGCAGTACTTC
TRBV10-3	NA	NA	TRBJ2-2	CATRIPEGDTGELFF	TGTGCCACTAGAATCCCGGAGGGGGACACCGGGGAGCTGTTTTTT
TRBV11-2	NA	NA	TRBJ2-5	CASSLTTSGQETQYF	TGTGCCAGCAGCCTAACCACGAGCGGACAAGAGACCCAGTACTTC
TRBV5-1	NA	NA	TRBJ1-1	CASSRDIQLQAFF	TGCGCCAGCAGCAGGGACATCCAGCTTCAAGCTTTCTTT
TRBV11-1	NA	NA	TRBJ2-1	CASSLTSLLSYNEQFF	TGTGCCAGCAGCCTCACTAGTCTCCTCTCCTACAATGAGCAGTTCTTC
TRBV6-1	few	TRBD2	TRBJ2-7	CASSEHLADSYEQYF	TGTGCCAGCAGTGAACATCTAGCGGACTCCTACGAGCAGTACTTC
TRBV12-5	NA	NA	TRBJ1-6	CASGAGDFNSPLHF	TGTGCTAGTGGTGCAGGGGATTTTAATTCACCCCTCCACTTT
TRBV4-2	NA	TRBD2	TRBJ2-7	CASSQRTRDEQYF	TGTGCCAGCAGCCAACGGACTAGGGACGAGCAGTACTTC
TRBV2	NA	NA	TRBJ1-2	CASSEQWEGLSGYTF	TGTGCCAGCAGTGAACAATGGGAAGGGCTCTCTGGCTACACCTTC
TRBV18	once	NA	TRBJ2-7	CASSPGAVSYEQYF	TGTGCCAGCTCACCGGGGGCCGTAAGCTACGAGCAGTACTTC
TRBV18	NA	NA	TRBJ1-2	CASSQQGRSLYGYTF	TGTGCCAGCTCCCAACAAGGCAGGTCCCTCTATGGCTACACCTTC
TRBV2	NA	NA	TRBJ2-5	CASSRENQETQYF	TGTGCCAGCAGTAGGGAAAATCAAGAGACCCAGTACTTC
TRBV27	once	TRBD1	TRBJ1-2	CASTKRSTGGYGYTF	TGTGCCAGCACCAAACGCTCGACAGGGGGATATGGCTACACCTTC
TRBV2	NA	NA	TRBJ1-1	CAVSSGTVRAFF	TGTGCCGTTTCGTCGGGAACAGTGCGGGCTTTCTTT
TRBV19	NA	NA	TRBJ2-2	CASTVGGELFF	TGTGCCAGTACAGTCGGCGGGGAGCTGTTTTTT
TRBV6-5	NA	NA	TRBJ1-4	CASSYSSGIGEKLFF	TGTGCCAGCAGTTACTCGAGCGGTATAGGTGAAAAACTGTTTTTT
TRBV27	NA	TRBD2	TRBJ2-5	CASSTPGLGDRETQYF	TGTGCCAGCAGCACCCCGGGACTAGGGGACCGGGAGACCCAGTACTTC
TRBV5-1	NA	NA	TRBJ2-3	CASSLVIQPSTDTQYF	TGCGCCAGCAGCTTGGTTATCCAGCCTAGCACAGATACGCAGTATTTT
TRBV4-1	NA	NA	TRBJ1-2	CASSQEFQANYGYTF	TGCGCCAGCAGCCAAGAGTTCCAGGCGAACTATGGCTACACCTTC
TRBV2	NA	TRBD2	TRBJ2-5	CASSPILAGEVETQYF	TGTGCCAGCAGTCCTATCCTAGCGGGAGAGGTGGAGACCCAGTACTTC
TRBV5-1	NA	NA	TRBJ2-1	CASRALNSLESGYNEQFF	TGCGCCAGCAGGGCCCTCAACAGTCTAGAATCCGGGTACAATGAGCAGTTCTTC
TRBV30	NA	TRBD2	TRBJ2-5	CAWSLAGGLGTQYF	TGTGCCTGGAGTTTAGCGGGAGGGCTGGGGACCCAGTACTTC